The rows below give T cell receptor beta chains drawn from one sample of a study of T cell responses to AZD1222 COVID-19 vaccine. Measured with immunoSEQ multiplex PCR; TCRdb has only the in-frame clones, and not every one. This table holds 95,000 to 150,000 clones, roughly 90% found once. The sample consisted of peripheral blood, taken on day 0 of AZD1222 vaccination. All receptors derive from an adult in good health. Both conserved end residues are part of each CDR3. A D gene is named only where the DNA matches it firmly. Size is omitted from some rows. Given values are once, few, many or a class for expanded clones.

>TRBJ2-7|TRBV24-1|TRBD2|-
CATSDSTGTRHEQYF
TGTGCCACCAGTGATTCGACCGGGACTAGACACGAGCAGTACTTC
>TRBJ1-5|TRBV28|-|-
CASSLGQDNQPQHF
TGTGCCAGCAGTTTAGGGCAGGACAATCAGCCCCAGCATTTT
>TRBJ2-7|TRBV19|TRBD2|-
CASTPGGVSYEQYF
TGTGCCAGTACCCCGGGGGGGGTCTCCTACGAGCAGTACTTC
>TRBJ1-5|TRBV7-9|TRBD1|once
CASSPWDRGSNQPQHF
TGTGCCAGCAGCCCCTGGGACAGGGGAAGCAATCAGCCCCAGCATTTT
>TRBJ1-4|TRBV9|TRBD1|-
CASSGRDRGFYSNEKLFF
TGTGCCAGCAGCGGCCGGGACAGGGGCTTTTATTCTAATGAAAAACTGTTTTTT
>TRBJ1-1|TRBV7-9|-|-
CASSPKNTEAFF
TGTGCCAGCAGCCCCAAGAACACTGAAGCTTTCTTT
>TRBJ1-1|TRBV5-1|-|-
CASSLGGSERNTEAFF
TGCGCCAGCAGCTTGGGCGGGTCAGAGCGAAACACTGAAGCTTTCTTT
>TRBJ2-1|TRBV6-5|-|-
CASSSGINEQFF
TGTGCCAGCAGTTCCGGTATAAATGAGCAGTTCTTC
>TRBJ2-3|TRBV10-3|TRBD2|-
CAIRGLAGSTDTQYF
TGTGCCATCAGGGGACTAGCCGGTAGCACAGATACGCAGTATTTT
>TRBJ2-4|TRBV5-1|-|once
CASNRAGSGDIQYF
TGCGCCAGCAATCGAGCGGGTTCTGGAGACATTCAGTACTTC
>TRBJ2-2|TRBV5-1|TRBD1|-
CASSSGQYTGELFF
TGCGCCAGCAGTTCGGGACAGTACACCGGGGAGCTGTTTTTT
>TRBJ2-7|TRBV9|TRBD1|-
CASSVAGDSSYEQYF
TGTGCCAGCAGCGTAGCAGGGGACAGCTCCTACGAGCAGTACTTC
>TRBJ2-7|TRBV6-6|-|-
CASSYSEGYEQYF
TGTGCCAGCAGTTACTCGGAAGGGTACGAGCAGTACTTC
>TRBJ2-7|TRBV6-1|TRBD1|-
CASSEGQGVSYEQYF
TGTGCCAGCAGTGAGGGACAGGGAGTCTCCTACGAGCAGTACTTC
>TRBJ2-7|TRBV5-1|-|-
CASSLEMPSEQYF
TGCGCCAGCAGCTTGGAAATGCCCAGCGAGCAGTACTTC
>TRBJ2-2|TRBV7-9|TRBD1|once
CASSPQGATGELFF
TGTGCCAGCAGCCCACAGGGGGCCACCGGGGAGCTGTTTTTT
>TRBJ1-2|TRBV4-1|TRBD1|-
CASSPGTGDLYGYTF
TGCGCCAGCAGCCCTGGGACAGGGGATCTCTATGGCTACACCTTC
>TRBJ2-1|TRBV27|TRBD2|-
CASSYASGHNEQFF
TGTGCCAGCAGTTACGCTAGCGGACACAATGAGCAGTTCTTC
>TRBJ2-1|TRBV10-3|-|-
CAISVAKTRESPYNEQFF
TGTGCCATCAGTGTCGCAAAGACTCGGGAGTCCCCCTACAATGAGCAGTTCTTC
>TRBJ2-2|TRBV7-2|TRBD2|-
CASSFTSGTNTGELFF
TGTGCCAGCAGTTTTACTAGCGGGACGAACACCGGGGAGCTGTTTTTT
>TRBJ2-1|TRBV6-2/TRBV6-3|-|-
CASSYLFGNEQFF
TGTGCCAGCAGTTACTTATTCGGTAATGAGCAGTTCTTC
>TRBJ1-5|TRBV12-3/TRBV12-4|TRBD1|once
CASSRDRDQPQHF
TGTGCCAGCAGTCGGGACAGGGATCAGCCCCAGCATTTT
>TRBJ1-5|TRBV4-1|TRBD1|once
CASSQESGTDSNQPQHF
TGCGCCAGCAGCCAAGAGTCCGGGACAGATAGCAATCAGCCCCAGCATTTT
>TRBJ2-7|TRBV10-3|-|-
CATGQVGYSYEQYF
TGTGCCACGGGACAAGTAGGCTACTCCTACGAGCAGTACTTC
>TRBJ2-2|TRBV29-1|TRBD2|-
CSGAGLGLNTGELFF
TGCAGCGGAGCGGGGTTGGGACTGAACACCGGGGAGCTGTTTTTT
>TRBJ2-1|TRBV19|-|-
CASSTRPTSYNEQFF
TGTGCCAGTAGTACTAGGCCGACTAGCTACAATGAGCAGTTCTTC
>TRBJ2-1|TRBV28|TRBD1|-
CASSLNRYDRGNEQFF
TGTGCCAGCAGTTTAAACCGCTACGACAGGGGGAATGAGCAGTTCTTC
>TRBJ1-4|TRBV5-4|TRBD1|-
CASSSTGRGGGEKLFF
TGTGCCAGCAGCTCAACCGGGAGAGGGGGCGGTGAAAAACTGTTTTTT
>TRBJ2-2|TRBV6-2/TRBV6-3|TRBD1|-
CASSYSFRFGTGGTGELFF
TGTGCCAGCAGTTACTCGTTTCGATTTGGGACAGGGGGCACCGGGGAGCTGTTTTTT
>TRBJ1-5|TRBV24-1|-|-
CATSDLSGDNQPQHF
TGTGCCACCAGTGATTTGTCAGGTGACAATCAGCCCCAGCATTTT
>TRBJ1-1|TRBV28|-|-
CASSFGPKAFF
TGTGCCAGCAGTTTCGGACCGAAAGCTTTCTTT
>TRBJ1-5|TRBV19|-|-
CAYDMTGQPQHF
TGTGCCTATGACATGACTGGCCAGCCCCAGCATTTT
>TRBJ2-1|TRBV24-1|-|once
CATSDRGGGEQFF
TGTGCCACCAGTGATCGGGGAGGGGGTGAGCAGTTCTTC
>TRBJ1-1|TRBV12-3/TRBV12-4|-|once
CASSPRNTEAFF
TGTGCCAGCAGCCCACGGAACACTGAAGCTTTCTTT
>TRBJ1-1|TRBV14|-|once
CVSSQDYGVRIAFF
TGTGTCAGCAGCCAAGATTATGGGGTGAGAATAGCTTTCTTT
>TRBJ1-2|TRBV29-1|TRBD1|-
CSVETRGQGNYGYTF
TGCAGCGTTGAAACCCGGGGACAGGGGAACTATGGCTACACCTTC
>TRBJ1-1|TRBV11-2|-|-
CASKGKGAFF
TGTGCCAGCAAGGGTAAGGGCGCTTTCTTT
>TRBJ1-3|TRBV9|-|-
CASSETAGNTIYF
TGTGCCAGCAGCGAAACGGCTGGAAACACCATATATTTT
>TRBJ1-5|TRBV10-2|TRBD1|-
CASSEQGVNQPQHF
TGCGCCAGCAGTGAACAGGGGGTCAATCAGCCCCAGCATTTT
>TRBJ2-1|TRBV9|TRBD2|-
CASATGLAVESKFF
TGTGCCAGCGCTACGGGACTAGCGGTCGAGAGTAAGTTCTTC
>TRBJ2-1|TRBV11-3|-|-
CASSPDPSTYNEQFF
TGTGCCAGCAGCCCGGACCCCTCCACCTACAATGAGCAGTTCTTC
>TRBJ2-7|TRBV28|-|-
CASSLSPGYEQYF
TGTGCCAGCAGTTTATCCCCCGGGTACGAGCAGTACTTC
>TRBJ1-2|TRBV7-2|-|-
CASSRSEAAYGYTF
TGTGCCAGCAGTCGGTCGGAGGCGGCCTATGGCTACACCTTC
>TRBJ1-1|TRBV13|-|-
CASSGGQLNTEAFF
TGTGCCAGCAGCGGCGGACAGCTGAACACTGAAGCTTTCTTT